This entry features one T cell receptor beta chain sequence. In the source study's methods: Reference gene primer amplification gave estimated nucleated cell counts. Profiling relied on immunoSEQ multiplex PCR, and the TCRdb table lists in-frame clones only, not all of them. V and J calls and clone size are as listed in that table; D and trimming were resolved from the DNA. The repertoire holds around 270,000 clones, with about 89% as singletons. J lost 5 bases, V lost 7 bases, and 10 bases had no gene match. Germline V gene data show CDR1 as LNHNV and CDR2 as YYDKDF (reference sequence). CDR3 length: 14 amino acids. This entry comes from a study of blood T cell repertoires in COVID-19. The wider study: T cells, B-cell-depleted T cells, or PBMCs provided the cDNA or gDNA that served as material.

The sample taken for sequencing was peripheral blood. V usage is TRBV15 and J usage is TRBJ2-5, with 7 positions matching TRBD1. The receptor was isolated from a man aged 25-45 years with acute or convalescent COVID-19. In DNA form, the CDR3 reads TGTGCCACCACTCGCAGGGGGTTTGGGGAGACCCAGTACTTC. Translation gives CATTRRGFGETQYF.